The entry that follows covers one T cell receptor beta chain sequence. The antigen is not known. The data are from a study of T-cell reconstitution after alpha-beta-depleted transplantation in children. General study points: The high TCRbeta diversity at day 60 in some patients came from surviving recipient T cells and thymic progenitors. Reports say that about two months after transplant, the alpha-beta T cells came out of several hundred graft clones that had expanded. One year after transplant, T-cell counts and diversity came mostly from newly produced T cells.

Trimming took off 4 bases at V and 1 base at J, with 13 bases between the two ends. The CDR3 totals 14 residues. Germline lookup yields CDR1 DFQATT and CDR2 SNEGSKA (reference sequence). For TCRbeta, the library was prepared with unique molecular identifiers. TCRdb recomputed calls from the PCR reads with MiXCR, one row per CDR3 protein. The data contain approximately 520,000 distinct CDR3 sequences, 10% to 12% of them singletons. The rearrangement joins TRBV20-1 to TRBJ2-5, with unresolved D. This TCR was sampled from a female patient aged 2-9 years who had a stem cell transplant for aplastic anemia, so the T cells may come from the graft donor. The sequenced sample was PBMCs, mostly from graft donor cells, obtained 180 days after TCRalphabeta/CD19-depleted stem cell transplant. DNA of the CDR3: TGCAGTGCTACACCCGGAGCCGTCCAAGAGACCCAGTACTTC. It is translated as CSATPGAVQETQYF.